A selection of T cell receptor beta chains follows, all from one sample in a study of T-cell reconstitution after alpha-beta-depleted transplantation in children. Each CDR3 protein is one row after TCRdb ran MiXCR on the PCR reads. The table has about 870,000 distinct CDR3 sequences, 15% to 20% seen once; the top ten hold 5%. This specimen consisted of PBMCs, mostly from graft donor cells, obtained 360 days after TCRalphabeta/CD19-depleted stem cell transplant. These TCRs come from a male patient younger than 18 who had a stem cell transplant for acute lymphoblastic leukemia, so the T cells may come from the graft donor. Each CDR3 is given with its conserved first and last residue. The D gene is left open where the match is weak. Clone size appears in some rows only: once, few, many, or a class for an expanded clone.

TRBV12-5	NA	14	TRBD1	TRBJ2-7	CASLDTGGGDEQYF	TGTGCTAGTCTCGATACAGGGGGCGGAGACGAGCAGTACTTC
TRBV20-1	NA	15	TRBD1	TRBJ2-3	CSARRSDRDTDTQYF	TGCAGTGCTAGACGATCCGACAGGGACACAGATACGCAGTATTTT
TRBV5-1	many	12	NA	TRBJ2-7	CASSSGLYEQYF	TGCGCCAGCAGCTCCGGACTCTACGAGCAGTACTTC
TRBV21-1	NA	16	NA	TRBJ1-1	CASSKLGTGANTEAFF	TGTGCCAGCAGCAAATTGGGTACAGGGGCGAACACTGAAGCTTTCTTT
TRBV7-9	NA	14	NA	TRBJ2-3	CASSLAPAEGTQYF	TGTGCCAGCAGCTTAGCGCCGGCAGAGGGTACGCAGTATTTT
TRBV4-1	many	15	NA	TRBJ2-7	CASSQDAGSLYEQYF	TGCGCCAGCAGCCAAGATGCGGGGTCCCTCTACGAGCAGTACTTC
TRBV18	NA	13	NA	TRBJ2-5	CASSPRTPKTQYF	TGTGCCAGCTCACCACGGACACCCAAGACCCAGTACTTC
TRBV29-1	few	16	TRBD1	TRBJ2-1	CSVEMGQGYPYNEQFF	TGCAGCGTTGAGATGGGACAGGGATACCCTTACAATGAGCAGTTCTTC
TRBV12-3/TRBV12-4	NA	15	NA	TRBJ2-1	CASSYLQGSYNEQFF	TGTGCCAGCAGTTATCTCCAGGGGTCCTACAATGAGCAGTTCTTC
TRBV9	NA	18	NA	TRBJ1-6	CASSVVAGTSSYNSPLHF	TGTGCCAGCAGCGTAGTGGCAGGGACGAGCTCCTATAATTCACCCCTCCACTTT
TRBV2	few	13	NA	TRBJ2-1	CASITGSYNEQFF	TGTGCCAGCATCACAGGTTCCTACAATGAGCAGTTCTTC
TRBV5-1	NA	13	NA	TRBJ1-2	CASSLRSGHGYTF	TGCGCCAGCAGCTTGCGGTCAGGGCATGGCTACACCTTC
TRBV4-1	NA	16	TRBD1	TRBJ1-5	CASSQHTGDSNQPQHF	TGCGCCAGCAGCCAACATACAGGGGATAGCAATCAGCCCCAGCATTTT
TRBV4-1	NA	18	TRBD2	TRBJ2-1	CASSRRSPATSGLNEQFF	TGCGCCAGCAGCCGCCGAAGCCCTGCGACTAGCGGATTAAATGAGCAGTTCTTC
TRBV7-6	few	17	NA	TRBJ2-1	CASSIEGSLRIYNEQFF	TGTGCCAGCAGCATTGAGGGGAGTCTTCGGATATACAATGAGCAGTTCTTC
TRBV2	NA	12	NA	TRBJ2-3	CASRSTSGAQYF	TGTGCCAGCAGGTCAACTAGTGGTGCGCAGTATTTT
TRBV27	many	15	NA	TRBJ2-7	CASSLFGRMAYEQYF	TGTGCCAGCAGTTTATTCGGCAGGATGGCCTACGAGCAGTACTTC
TRBV7-2	NA	16	TRBD2	TRBJ2-2	CASSASSGRAPGELFF	TGTGCCAGCAGCGCCTCTAGCGGGAGGGCCCCCGGGGAGCTGTTTTTT
TRBV29-1	many	13	NA	TRBJ2-7	CSVESGALYEQYF	TGCAGCGTTGAGTCTGGCGCTCTCTACGAGCAGTACTTC
TRBV20-1	few	13	NA	TRBJ1-2	CSARDTDVYGYTF	TGCAGTGCTAGAGATACAGACGTATATGGCTACACCTTC
TRBV5-1	NA	16	TRBD2	TRBJ2-2	CASSGRWLADTGELFF	TGCGCCAGCAGCGGGAGGTGGCTAGCGGACACCGGGGAGCTGTTTTTT
TRBV9	few	12	TRBD2	TRBJ2-1	CASSVAGTTQFF	TGTGCCAGCAGCGTAGCTGGGACTACACAGTTCTTC
TRBV5-1	many	11	NA	TRBJ2-5	CASSTKETQYF	TGCGCCAGCAGCACGAAAGAGACCCAGTACTTC
TRBV7-9	NA	17	NA	TRBJ1-2	CASSSLIVRLATHGYTF	TGTGCCAGCAGCTCCTTAATTGTTCGGCTGGCAACTCATGGCTACACCTTC
TRBV2	NA	13	NA	TRBJ2-7	CASRQGSYNEQYF	TGTGCCAGCCGGCAGGGCTCCTACAATGAGCAGTACTTC
TRBV27	few	17	TRBD1	TRBJ2-7	CASSLSRLGTGNREQYF	TGTGCCAGCAGTTTATCTCGGCTCGGGACAGGAAACCGGGAGCAGTACTTC
TRBV9	many	12	NA	TRBJ2-3	CASSSRTDTQYF	TGTGCCAGCAGCTCCAGAACAGATACGCAGTATTTT
TRBV20-1	NA	14	TRBD2	TRBJ2-7	CSAPGLAAPYEQYF	TGCAGTGCTCCCGGGCTAGCGGCCCCCTACGAGCAGTACTTC
TRBV11-2	few	13	TRBD1	TRBJ2-5	CARVQGAKGTQYF	TGTGCCAGGGTACAGGGGGCAAAGGGGACCCAGTACTTC
TRBV7-9	few	16	TRBD2	TRBJ2-1	CASSPLGLAGGNEQFF	TGTGCCAGCAGCCCTCTGGGACTAGCGGGAGGCAATGAGCAGTTCTTC
TRBV27	few	14	NA	TRBJ1-2	CASSLSRAFYGYTF	TGTGCCAGCAGTTTGTCCAGGGCCTTCTATGGCTACACCTTC